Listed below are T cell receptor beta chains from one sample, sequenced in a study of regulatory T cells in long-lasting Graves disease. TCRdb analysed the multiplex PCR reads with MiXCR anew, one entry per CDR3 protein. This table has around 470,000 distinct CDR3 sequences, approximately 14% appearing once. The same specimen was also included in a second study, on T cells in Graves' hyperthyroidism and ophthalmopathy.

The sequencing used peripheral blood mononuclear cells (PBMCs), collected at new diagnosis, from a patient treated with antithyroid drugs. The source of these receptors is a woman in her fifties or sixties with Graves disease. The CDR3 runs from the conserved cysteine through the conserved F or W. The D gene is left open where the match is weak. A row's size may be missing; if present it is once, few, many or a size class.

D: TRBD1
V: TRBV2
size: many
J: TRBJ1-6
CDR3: CASSEALGTAYNSPLHF
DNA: TGTGCCAGCAGTGAAGCGCTCGGGACAGCCTATAATTCACCCCTCCACTTT

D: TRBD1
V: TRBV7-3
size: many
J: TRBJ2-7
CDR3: CASSITGVDEQYF
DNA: TGTGCCAGCAGCATTACAGGGGTCGACGAGCAGTACTTC

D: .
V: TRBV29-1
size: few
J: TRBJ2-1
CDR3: CSVEKVWTLSSYNEQFF
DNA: TGCAGCGTTGAGAAGGTTTGGACACTGAGCTCCTACAATGAGCAGTTCTTC

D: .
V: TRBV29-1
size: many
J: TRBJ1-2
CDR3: CSVELVGYGYTF
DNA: TGCAGCGTTGAACTTGTGGGGTATGGCTACACCTTC

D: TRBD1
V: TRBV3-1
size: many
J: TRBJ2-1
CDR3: CASSPWDRGNNEQFF
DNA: TGTGCCAGCAGCCCTTGGGACAGGGGAAACAATGAGCAGTTCTTC

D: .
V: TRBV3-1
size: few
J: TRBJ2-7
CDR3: CASSQSPGDYEQYF
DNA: TGTGCCAGCAGCCAATCCCCGGGAGACTACGAGCAGTACTTC

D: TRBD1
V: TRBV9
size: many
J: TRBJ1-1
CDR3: CASSASRDRVTEAFF
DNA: TGTGCCAGCAGCGCGTCCCGGGACAGGGTTACTGAAGCTTTCTTT

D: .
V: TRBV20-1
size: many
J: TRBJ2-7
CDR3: CSARRSSGLAYEQYF
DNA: TGCAGTGCTAGGAGAAGTAGCGGTCTCGCCTACGAGCAGTACTTC

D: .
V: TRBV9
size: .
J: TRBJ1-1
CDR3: CASSVRGNTEAFF
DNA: TGTGCCAGCAGCGTACGGGGGAACACTGAAGCTTTCTTT

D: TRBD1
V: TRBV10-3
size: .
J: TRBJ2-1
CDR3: CAISESGGGQYNEQFF
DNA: TGTGCCATCAGTGAGTCGGGTGGGGGACAGTACAATGAGCAGTTCTTC

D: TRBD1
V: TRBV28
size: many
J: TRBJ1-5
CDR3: CASSYTTRDRRNQPQHF
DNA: TGTGCCAGCAGTTACACTACCCGGGACAGACGGAATCAGCCCCAGCATTTT

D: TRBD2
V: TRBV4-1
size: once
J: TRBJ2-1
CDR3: CASSKTSGLYNEQFF
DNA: TGCGCCAGCAGCAAGACTAGCGGGCTCTACAATGAGCAGTTCTTC

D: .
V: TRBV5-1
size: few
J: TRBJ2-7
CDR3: CASSWAGYNGGEQYF
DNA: TGCGCCAGCAGTTGGGCAGGGTACAACGGAGGCGAGCAGTACTTC

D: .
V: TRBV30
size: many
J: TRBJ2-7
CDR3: CAWALSGRNYEQYF
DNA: TGTGCCTGGGCCCTCTCGGGCAGAAATTACGAGCAGTACTTC

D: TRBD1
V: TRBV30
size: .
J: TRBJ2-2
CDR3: CAWSALGQGAGELFF
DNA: TGTGCCTGGAGTGCCTTAGGACAGGGGGCCGGGGAGCTGTTTTTT

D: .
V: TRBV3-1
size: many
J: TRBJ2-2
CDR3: CASSQDRREVELFF
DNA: TGTGCCAGCAGCCAAGATCGTAGGGAGGTGGAGCTGTTTTTT

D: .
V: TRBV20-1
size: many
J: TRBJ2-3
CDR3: CSARRDLGAGVPDTQYF
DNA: TGCAGTGCTAGGCGTGATTTGGGGGCGGGAGTCCCAGATACGCAGTATTTT

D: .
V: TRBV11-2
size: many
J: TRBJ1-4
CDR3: CASSLGLGEKLFF
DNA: TGTGCCAGCAGCTTGGGTTTGGGTGAAAAACTGTTTTTT

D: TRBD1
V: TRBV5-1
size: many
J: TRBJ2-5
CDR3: CASSLAGTEEETQYF
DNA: TGCGCCAGCAGCTTGGCCGGGACAGAAGAAGAGACCCAGTACTTC

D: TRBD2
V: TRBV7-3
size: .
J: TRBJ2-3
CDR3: CASSLSPSGTTDTQYF
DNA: TGTGCCAGCAGCTTAAGTCCTAGCGGTACCACAGATACGCAGTATTTT

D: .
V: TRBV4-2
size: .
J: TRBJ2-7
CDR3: CASSQDGTLSYEQYF
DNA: TGTGCCAGCAGCCAAGATGGGACACTTTCCTACGAGCAGTACTTC

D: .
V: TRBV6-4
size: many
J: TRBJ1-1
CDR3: CASSASGNTEAFF
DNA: TGTGCCAGCAGTGCCTCCGGGAACACTGAAGCTTTCTTT

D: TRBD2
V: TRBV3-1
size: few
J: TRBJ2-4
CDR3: CASSPGTRFIQYF
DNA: TGTGCCAGCAGCCCCGGGACTAGGTTCATTCAGTACTTC

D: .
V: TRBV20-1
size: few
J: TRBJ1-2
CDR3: CSARPEDGYTF
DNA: TGCAGTGCTAGACCCGAGGATGGCTACACCTTC

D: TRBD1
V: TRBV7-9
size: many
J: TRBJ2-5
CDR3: CASSETQGAETQYF
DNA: TGTGCCAGCAGCGAGACACAGGGGGCGGAGACCCAGTACTTC

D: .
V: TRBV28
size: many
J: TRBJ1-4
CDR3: CASSFPTAHNEKLFF
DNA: TGTGCCAGCAGTTTTCCAACAGCTCATAATGAAAAACTGTTTTTT

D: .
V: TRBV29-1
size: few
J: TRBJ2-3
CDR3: CSVEGQITDTQYF
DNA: TGCAGCGTTGAGGGCCAGATCACAGATACGCAGTATTTT

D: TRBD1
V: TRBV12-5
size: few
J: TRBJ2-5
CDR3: CASGLVGQGQETQYF
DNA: TGTGCTAGTGGTTTGGTCGGACAGGGTCAAGAGACCCAGTACTTC

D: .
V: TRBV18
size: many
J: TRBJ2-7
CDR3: CASSPPSNEQYF
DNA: TGTGCCAGCTCACCCCCCTCCAACGAGCAGTACTTC

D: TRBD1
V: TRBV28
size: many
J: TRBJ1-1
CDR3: CASNPGQEYTEAFF
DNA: TGTGCCAGCAATCCGGGACAGGAGTATACTGAAGCTTTCTTT

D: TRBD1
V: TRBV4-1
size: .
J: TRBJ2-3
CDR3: CASSQTDRGLDDDTQYF
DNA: TGCGCCAGCAGCCAAACTGACAGGGGCCTTGATGATGATACGCAGTATTTT

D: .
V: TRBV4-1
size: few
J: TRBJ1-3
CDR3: CASSHLDSLMWATIYF
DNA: TGCGCCAGCAGCCACCTGGACAGTCTCATGTGGGCTACCATATATTTT

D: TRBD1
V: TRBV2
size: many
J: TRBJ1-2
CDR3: CASNKEQGAGGYTF
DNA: TGTGCCAGCAACAAAGAACAGGGGGCGGGTGGCTACACCTTC

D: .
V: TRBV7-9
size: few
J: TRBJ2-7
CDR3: CASSLAPNGGYEQYF
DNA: TGTGCCAGCAGCTTAGCGCCCAACGGAGGCTACGAGCAGTACTTC

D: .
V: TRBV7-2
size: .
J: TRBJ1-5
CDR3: CASSVGYGPQPQHF
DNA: TGTGCCAGCAGCGTGGGTTACGGGCCTCAGCCCCAGCATTTT

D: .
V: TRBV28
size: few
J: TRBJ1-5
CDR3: CASSYIYQPQHF
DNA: TGTGCCAGCAGTTATATATATCAGCCCCAGCATTTT

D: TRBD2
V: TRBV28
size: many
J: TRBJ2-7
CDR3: CATTSGTAYEQYF
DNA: TGTGCCACCACTAGCGGCACTGCCTACGAGCAGTACTTC

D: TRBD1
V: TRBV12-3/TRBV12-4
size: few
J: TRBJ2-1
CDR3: CASSPRVGGAIF
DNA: TGTGCCAGCAGTCCCAGGGTAGGGGGCGCGATCTTC

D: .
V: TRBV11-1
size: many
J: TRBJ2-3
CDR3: CASSLLGGRGTDTQYF
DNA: TGTGCCAGCAGCTTACTGGGGGGCCGGGGCACAGATACGCAGTATTTT

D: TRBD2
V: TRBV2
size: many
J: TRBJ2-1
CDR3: CASSWTASHSGISYNEQFF
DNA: TGTGCCAGCAGTTGGACGGCGAGTCATAGCGGGATATCCTACAATGAGCAGTTCTTC

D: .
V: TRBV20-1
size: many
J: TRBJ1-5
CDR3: CSAQRGRSNQPQHF
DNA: TGCAGTGCCCAAAGGGGAAGGAGCAATCAGCCCCAGCATTTT

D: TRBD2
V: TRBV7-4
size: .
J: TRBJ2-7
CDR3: CASSFIELAGGSTYEQYF
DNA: TGTGCCAGCAGCTTTATTGAACTAGCGGGAGGGTCCACCTACGAGCAGTACTTC

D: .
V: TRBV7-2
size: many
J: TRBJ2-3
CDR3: CASSLATGTDTQYF
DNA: TGTGCCAGCAGCTTAGCTACAGGGACAGATACGCAGTATTTT

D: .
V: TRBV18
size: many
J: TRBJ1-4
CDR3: CASSPRGAGEEKLFF
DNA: TGTGCCAGCTCACCCCGGGGCGCGGGGGAAGAAAAACTGTTTTTT

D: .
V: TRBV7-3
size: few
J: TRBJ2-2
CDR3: CASSLSVANTGELFF
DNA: TGTGCCAGCAGCTTATCTGTAGCCAACACCGGGGAGCTGTTTTTT

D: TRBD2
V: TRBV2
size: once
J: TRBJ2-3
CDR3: CASSEAEASGGWTDTQYF
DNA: TGTGCCAGCAGTGAAGCGGAGGCTAGCGGGGGGTGGACAGATACGCAGTATTTT

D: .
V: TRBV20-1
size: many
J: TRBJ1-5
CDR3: CSARDTNQPQHF
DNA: TGCAGTGCCCGGGACACCAATCAGCCCCAGCATTTT

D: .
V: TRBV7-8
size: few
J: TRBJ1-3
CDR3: CASSLDRRGNTIYF
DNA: TGTGCCAGCAGCTTAGATCGGAGAGGAAACACCATATATTTT

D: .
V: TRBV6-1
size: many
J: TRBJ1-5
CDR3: CASSPQGAQPQHF
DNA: TGTGCCAGCAGTCCCCAGGGCGCTCAGCCCCAGCATTTT

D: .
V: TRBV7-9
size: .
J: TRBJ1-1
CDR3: CASSGPGLGSEAFF
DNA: TGTGCCAGCAGCGGACCGGGTCTAGGTTCTGAAGCTTTCTTT

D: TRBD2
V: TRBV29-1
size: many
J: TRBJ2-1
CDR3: CSVAGTSGKSYNEQFF
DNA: TGCAGCGTTGCCGGGACTAGCGGGAAATCCTACAATGAGCAGTTCTTC